This entry concerns a single T cell receptor beta chain. Its cognate antigen is unknown. Construction of TCR beta libraries was performed using quantitative 5'-RACE with molecular barcodes. Each CDR3 protein gets one entry after TCRdb re-called the 5' RACE reads with MiXCR. The repertoire holds more than 30,000 distinct CDR3 sequences, with about an eighth as singletons. This record comes from a study of CD8 T cells in ankylosing spondylitis. Germline trimming cut 2 bases from V and 4 bases from J; bases unmatched to any gene: 2. The CDR3 spans 13 residues. CDR1 is SEHNR, CDR2 FQNEAQ, per germline (reference sequence). Study results and limitations: Disease-linked clones were CD8+ and relatively rare in peripheral blood. A number of the motif variants had already been described in reactive arthritis synovial fluid and blood. The clones that were linked to disease were reported to be significantly enriched in matched synovial fluid samples from ankylosing spondylitis patients.

The TCR originated in a male donor with ankylosing spondylitis. The sequenced sample was synovial fluid, either unsorted or a sorted T cell fraction (not recorded which). This chain joins TRBV7-9 and TRBJ2-7, with TRBD1 matching over 7 bases. CDR3 DNA sequence: TGTGCCAGCAGCTTACCGGGACAGTACGAGCAGTACTTC. This sequence encodes CASSLPGQYEQYF.